This is a list of T cell receptor beta chains from one sample in a study of T cells in localized non-small cell lung cancer. Here immunoSEQ multiplex PCR was the method, and the copy in TCRdb shows in-frame clones only, minus some. Of around 50,000 clones in the sample, just over 85% were seen once. The sample here was peripheral blood, taken before any cancer treatment. These receptors were collected from a woman aged 40-75 years with stage I lung adenocarcinoma. Each CDR3 is given with its conserved first and last residue. Each record gives: CDR3 protein, J gene, V gene.

CDR3aa: CAWRPTGGAGDYTF; j_gene: TRBJ1-2; v_gene: TRBV30
CDR3aa: CASSQDGYTGELFF; j_gene: TRBJ2-2; v_gene: TRBV4-3
CDR3aa: CASSLSPAGSSYEQYF; j_gene: TRBJ2-7; v_gene: TRBV7-2
CDR3aa: CASSERGLEQFF; j_gene: TRBJ2-1; v_gene: TRBV6-1
CDR3aa: CASRVQQLSSYEQYF; j_gene: TRBJ2-7; v_gene: TRBV6-5
CDR3aa: CASSQQTEAFF; j_gene: TRBJ1-1; v_gene: TRBV7-9
CDR3aa: CASSASGGGRTDTQYF; j_gene: TRBJ2-3; v_gene: TRBV2
CDR3aa: CASSPQTGGNQPQHF; j_gene: TRBJ1-5; v_gene: TRBV27
CDR3aa: CASSKQQTKPNEKLFF; j_gene: TRBJ1-4; v_gene: TRBV21-1
CDR3aa: CAISESRGTGGEEKLFF; j_gene: TRBJ1-4; v_gene: TRBV10-3
CDR3aa: CSADPQKPNYGYTF; j_gene: TRBJ1-2; v_gene: TRBV29-1
CDR3aa: CASSRLDRGLDTQYF; j_gene: TRBJ2-3; v_gene: TRBV5-6
CDR3aa: CASSLGHLNEQFF; j_gene: TRBJ2-1; v_gene: TRBV7-9
CDR3aa: CASSESGTGELFF; j_gene: TRBJ2-2; v_gene: TRBV10-1
CDR3aa: CASSLVAVNTEAFF; j_gene: TRBJ1-1; v_gene: TRBV5-6
CDR3aa: CASSLEQRIYGYTF; j_gene: TRBJ1-2; v_gene: TRBV5-6
CDR3aa: CASSVSGNTGELFF; j_gene: TRBJ2-2; v_gene: TRBV6-4
CDR3aa: CASSFQGSNTEAFF; j_gene: TRBJ1-1; v_gene: TRBV28
CDR3aa: CASSLQGLREQYF; j_gene: TRBJ2-7; v_gene: TRBV6-6
CDR3aa: CASSEAIGGRTDTQYF; j_gene: TRBJ2-3; v_gene: TRBV2
CDR3aa: CASSSTGSNEETQYF; j_gene: TRBJ2-5; v_gene: TRBV5-4
CDR3aa: CASSEVEALPQHF; j_gene: TRBJ1-5; v_gene: TRBV6-1
CDR3aa: CASSLRTASSYEQYF; j_gene: TRBJ2-7; v_gene: TRBV5-1
CDR3aa: CASSPGRLFTDTQYF; j_gene: TRBJ2-3; v_gene: TRBV7-2
CDR3aa: CASSVNRGMGGYTF; j_gene: TRBJ1-2; v_gene: TRBV19
CDR3aa: CAISEGGGSNYGYTF; j_gene: TRBJ1-2; v_gene: TRBV10-3
CDR3aa: CAWCGQWRTEAFF; j_gene: TRBJ1-1; v_gene: TRBV30
CDR3aa: CASSLAGGTPSYEQYF; j_gene: TRBJ2-7; v_gene: TRBV7-2
CDR3aa: CASSHRGTEAFF; j_gene: TRBJ1-1; v_gene: TRBV6-6
CDR3aa: CASSDRGPVNEQFF; j_gene: TRBJ2-1; v_gene: TRBV5-1
CDR3aa: CASSSPNTEAFF; j_gene: TRBJ1-1; v_gene: TRBV5-4
CDR3aa: CASSRTLAGLPQETQYF; j_gene: TRBJ2-5; v_gene: TRBV4-3
CDR3aa: CASSYPGGRSPLHF; j_gene: TRBJ1-6; v_gene: TRBV6-6
CDR3aa: CASSPRQTANYGYTF; j_gene: TRBJ1-2; v_gene: TRBV7-8
CDR3aa: CASSLEWGSRETQYF; j_gene: TRBJ2-5; v_gene: TRBV7-2
CDR3aa: CASSLQGANGYTF; j_gene: TRBJ1-2; v_gene: TRBV5-1
CDR3aa: CATSSYFGPLKTEAFF; j_gene: TRBJ1-1; v_gene: TRBV15
CDR3aa: CASSLNSGNSPLHF; j_gene: TRBJ1-6; v_gene: TRBV27
CDR3aa: CASSVGDATGNTEAFF; j_gene: TRBJ1-1; v_gene: TRBV9